This T cell receptor (beta chain) was obtained from a study of T cells in Graves' hyperthyroidism and ophthalmopathy. Hyperthyroidism had been newly diagnosed in patients aged 18 to 65, and its duration was under 2 months. The blood specimen was taken at initial hyperthyroidism diagnosis, before any ophthalmopathy symptoms. The study, taken as a whole, reports: Most clonotypes that expanded in the thyroid above 0.001 also showed up in blood.

In the case of this clonotype: Its cognate antigen is unknown.

CDR1 is PRHDT and CDR2 is FYEKMQ in the germline V gene (reference sequence). V lost 1 base to trimming and J lost 3 bases; unmatched junction nucleotides: 16. The CDR3 consists of 20 residues. Amplification targeted TCR beta CDR3 regions from RNA transcripts. In the first-round RT-PCR of the TCR CDR3, the HTBI primer set was used. TCRdb re-called the multiplex PCR reads with MiXCR, one entry per CDR3 protein. Here the sample spans 150,000 to 200,000 distinct CDR3 sequences, 9.4% being singletons. The rearrangement uses TRBV13 and TRBJ2-2; 8 nucleotides agree with TRBD2. The sequencing sample was made of blood. This clonotype originated in a woman under 30 with Graves' hyperthyroidism that later progressed to Graves' ophthalmopathy. DNA for the CDR3: TGTGCCAGCAGCTTAGATTTAGCGGGGAAACCCAACTGGGACACCGGGGAGCTGTTTTTT. It specifies CASSLDLAGKPNWDTGELFF. Based on the CDR3 plus reference TRBV13 and TRBJ2-2, the full variable domain is AAGVIQSPRHLIKEKRETATLKCYPIPRHDTVYWYQQGPGQDPQFLISFYEKMQSDKGSIPDRFSAQQFSDYHSELNMSSLELGDSALYFCASSLDLAGKPNWDTGELFFGEGSRLTVL.